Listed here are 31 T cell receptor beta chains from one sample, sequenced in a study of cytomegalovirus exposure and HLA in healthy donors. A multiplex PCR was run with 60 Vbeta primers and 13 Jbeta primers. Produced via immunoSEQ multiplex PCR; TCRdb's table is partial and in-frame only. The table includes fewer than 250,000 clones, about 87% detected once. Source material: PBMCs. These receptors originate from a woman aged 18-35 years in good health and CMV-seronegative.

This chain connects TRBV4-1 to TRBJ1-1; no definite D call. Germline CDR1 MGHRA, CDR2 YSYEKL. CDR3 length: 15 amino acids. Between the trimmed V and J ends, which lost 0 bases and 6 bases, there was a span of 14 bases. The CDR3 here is CASSQDPRLSAEAFF. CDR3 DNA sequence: TGCGCCAGCAGCCAAGATCCCAGACTTTCGGCTGAAGCTTTCTTT.

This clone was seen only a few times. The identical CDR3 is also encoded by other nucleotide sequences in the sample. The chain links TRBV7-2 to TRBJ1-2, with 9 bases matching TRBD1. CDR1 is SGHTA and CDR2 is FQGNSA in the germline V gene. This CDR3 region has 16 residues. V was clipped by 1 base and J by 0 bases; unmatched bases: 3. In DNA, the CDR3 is TGTGCCAGCAGCTTAGGCGGGGACAGGGCTAACTATGGCTACACCTTC. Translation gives CASSLGGDRANYGYTF.

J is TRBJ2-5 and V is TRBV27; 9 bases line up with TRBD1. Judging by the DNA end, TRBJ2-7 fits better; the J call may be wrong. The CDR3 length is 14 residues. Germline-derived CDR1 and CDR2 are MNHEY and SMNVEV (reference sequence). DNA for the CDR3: TGTGCCAGCAGTGGACAGGGGAGGACCTACGAGCAGTACTTC. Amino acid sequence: CASSGQGRTYEQYF.

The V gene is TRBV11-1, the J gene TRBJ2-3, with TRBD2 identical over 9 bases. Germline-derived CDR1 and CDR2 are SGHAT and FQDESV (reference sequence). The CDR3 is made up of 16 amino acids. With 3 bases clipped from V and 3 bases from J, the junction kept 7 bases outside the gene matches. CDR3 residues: CASSFRREGRTDTQYF. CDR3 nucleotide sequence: TGTGCCAGCAGCTTTCGGCGGGAGGGCCGGACAGATACGCAGTATTTT.

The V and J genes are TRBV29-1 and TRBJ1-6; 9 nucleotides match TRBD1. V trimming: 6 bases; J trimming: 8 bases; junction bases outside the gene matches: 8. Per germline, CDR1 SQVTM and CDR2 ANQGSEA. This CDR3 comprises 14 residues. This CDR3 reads CSVSSGQGDSPLHF. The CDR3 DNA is TGCAGCGTCAGCTCGGGACAGGGCGATTCACCCCTCCACTTT.

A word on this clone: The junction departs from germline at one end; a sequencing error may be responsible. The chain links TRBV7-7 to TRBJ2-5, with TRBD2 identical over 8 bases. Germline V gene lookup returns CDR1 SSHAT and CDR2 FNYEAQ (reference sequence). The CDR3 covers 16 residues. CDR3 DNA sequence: TGTGCTAGCAGTCGGGGGGGGGCTAGCGGAGAAGAGACCCAGTACTTC. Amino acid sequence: CASSRGGASGEETQYF. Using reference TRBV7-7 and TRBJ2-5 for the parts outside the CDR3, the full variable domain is GAGVSQSPRYKVTKRGQDVTLRCDPISSHATLYWYQQALGQGPEFLTYFNYEAQPDKSGLPSDRFSAERPEGSISTLTIQRTEQRDSAMYRCASSRGGASGEETQYFGPGTRLLVL.

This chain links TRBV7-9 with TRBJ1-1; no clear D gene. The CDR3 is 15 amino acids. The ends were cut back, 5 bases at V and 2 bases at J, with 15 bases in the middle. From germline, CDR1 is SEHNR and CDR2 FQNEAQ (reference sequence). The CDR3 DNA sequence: TGTGCCAGCAGCCTCGGATGGAGCATCAACACTGAAGCTTTCTTT. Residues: CASSLGWSINTEAFF.

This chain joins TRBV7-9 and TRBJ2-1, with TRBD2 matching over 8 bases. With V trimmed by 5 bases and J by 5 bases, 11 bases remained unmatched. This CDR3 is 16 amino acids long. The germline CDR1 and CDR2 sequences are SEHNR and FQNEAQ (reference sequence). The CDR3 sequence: CASSAKGRGVHNEQFF. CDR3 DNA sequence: TGTGCCAGCAGCGCCAAGGGGCGGGGGGTTCACAATGAGCAGTTCTTC. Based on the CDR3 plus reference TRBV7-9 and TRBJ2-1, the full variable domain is DTGVSQNPRHKITKRGQNVTFRCDPISEHNRLYWYRQTLGQGPEFLTYFQNEAQLEKSRLLSDRFSAERPKGSFSTLEIQRTEQGDSAMYLCASSAKGRGVHNEQFFGPGTRLTVL.

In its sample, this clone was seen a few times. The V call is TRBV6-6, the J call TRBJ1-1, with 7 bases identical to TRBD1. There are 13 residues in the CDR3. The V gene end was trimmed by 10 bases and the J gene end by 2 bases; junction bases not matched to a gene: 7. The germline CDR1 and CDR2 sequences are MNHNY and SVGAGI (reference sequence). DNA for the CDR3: TGTGCCACCGCGGGACAGCGAAACACTGAAGCTTTCTTT. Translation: CATAGQRNTEAFF.

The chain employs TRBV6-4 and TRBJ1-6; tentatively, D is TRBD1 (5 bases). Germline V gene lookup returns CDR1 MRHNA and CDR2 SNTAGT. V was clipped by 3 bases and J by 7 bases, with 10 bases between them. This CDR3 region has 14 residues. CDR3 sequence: CASSDQGFNSPLHF. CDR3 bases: TGTGCCAGCAGTGATCAGGGCTTCAATTCACCCCTCCACTTT.

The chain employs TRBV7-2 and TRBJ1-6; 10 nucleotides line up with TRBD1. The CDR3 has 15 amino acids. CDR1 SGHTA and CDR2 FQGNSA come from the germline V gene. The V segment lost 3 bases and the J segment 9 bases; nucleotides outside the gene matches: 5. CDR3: CASSFDRGRGSPLHF. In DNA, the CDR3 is TGTGCCAGCAGCTTCGACAGGGGGCGAGGTTCACCCCTCCACTTT.

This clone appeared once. The CDR3 DNA sequence: TGTGCCAGCAGTTACCTGGACAGGAAGGTGTTCGGCTACACCTTC. Its protein product is CASSYLDRKVFGYTF. The V gene is TRBV6-6, the J gene TRBJ1-2; 7 bases line up with TRBD1. V dropped 2 bases and J dropped 8; count of bases not matched to a gene: 11. The V gene's germline CDR1 is MNHNY and CDR2 SVGAGI (reference sequence). The CDR3 spans 15 residues.

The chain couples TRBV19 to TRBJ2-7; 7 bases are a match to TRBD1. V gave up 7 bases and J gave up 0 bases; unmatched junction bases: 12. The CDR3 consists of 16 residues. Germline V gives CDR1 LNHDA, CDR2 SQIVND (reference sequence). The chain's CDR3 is CASTMGRQGSSYEQYF. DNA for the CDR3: TGTGCCAGTACCATGGGGAGACAGGGAAGCTCCTACGAGCAGTACTTC. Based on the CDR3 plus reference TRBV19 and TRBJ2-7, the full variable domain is DGGITQSPKYLFRKEGQNVTLSCEQNLNHDAMYWYRQDPGQGLRLIYYSQIVNDFQKGDIAEGYSVSREKKESFPLTVTSAQKNPTAFYLCASTMGRQGSSYEQYFGPGTRLTVT.

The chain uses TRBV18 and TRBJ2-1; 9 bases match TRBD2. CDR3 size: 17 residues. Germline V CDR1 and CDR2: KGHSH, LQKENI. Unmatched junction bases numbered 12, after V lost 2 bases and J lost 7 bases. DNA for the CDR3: TGTGCCAGCTCACCAACCTTAGCGGGAGCGAGGAGGAATGAGCAGTTCTTC. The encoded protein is CASSPTLAGARRNEQFF. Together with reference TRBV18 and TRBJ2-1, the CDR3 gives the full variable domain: NAGVMQNPRHLVRRRGQEARLRCSPMKGHSHVYWYRQLPEEGLKFMVYLQKENIIDESGMPKERFSAEFPKEGPSILRIQQVVRGDSAAYFCASSPTLAGARRNEQFFGPGTRLTVL.

CDR3 nucleotide sequence: TGTGCCAGCAGCCCCTTGACAGGGTGGATCGGGGAGCTGTTTTTT. Protein: CASSPLTGWIGELFF. J is TRBJ2-2 and V is TRBV11-1, with 7 bases aligning to TRBD1. Germline CDR1 SGHAT, CDR2 FQDESV (reference sequence). CDR3 size: 15 residues. With 5 bases clipped from V and 7 bases from J, the junction kept 10 bases outside the gene matches.

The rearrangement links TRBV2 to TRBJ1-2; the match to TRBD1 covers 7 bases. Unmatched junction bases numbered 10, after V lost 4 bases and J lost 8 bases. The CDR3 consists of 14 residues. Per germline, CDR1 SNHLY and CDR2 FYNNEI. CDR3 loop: CASSGAGGREGYTF. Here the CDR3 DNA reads TGTGCCAGCAGTGGAGCAGGGGGGAGGGAAGGCTACACCTTC.

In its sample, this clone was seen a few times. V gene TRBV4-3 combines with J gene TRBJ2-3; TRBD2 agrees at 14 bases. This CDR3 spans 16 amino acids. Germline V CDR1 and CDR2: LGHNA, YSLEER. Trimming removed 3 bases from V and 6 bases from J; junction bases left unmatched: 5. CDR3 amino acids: CASSQGLAGAGDTQYF. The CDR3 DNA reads TGCGCCAGCAGCCAGGGACTAGCGGGAGCGGGGGATACGCAGTATTTT.

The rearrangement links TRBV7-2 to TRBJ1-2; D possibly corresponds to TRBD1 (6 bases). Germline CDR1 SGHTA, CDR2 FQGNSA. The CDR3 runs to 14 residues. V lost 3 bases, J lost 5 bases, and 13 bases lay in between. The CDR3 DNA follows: TGTGCCAGCAGCTTTAGCAGGGGACCATATGGCTACACCTTC. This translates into CASSFSRGPYGYTF.

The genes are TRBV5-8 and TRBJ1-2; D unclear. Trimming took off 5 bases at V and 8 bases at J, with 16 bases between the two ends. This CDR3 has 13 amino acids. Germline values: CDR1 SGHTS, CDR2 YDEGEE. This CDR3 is CASSPNPGGGYTF. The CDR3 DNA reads TGTGCCAGCAGTCCAAACCCGGGTGGAGGCTACACCTTC.

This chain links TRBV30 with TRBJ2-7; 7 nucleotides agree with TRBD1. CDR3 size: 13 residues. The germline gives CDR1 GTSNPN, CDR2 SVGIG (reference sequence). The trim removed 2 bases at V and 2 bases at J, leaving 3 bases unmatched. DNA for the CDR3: TGTGCCTGGAGTCCGGGGACAGCCTACGAGCAGTACTTC. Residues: CAWSPGTAYEQYF.

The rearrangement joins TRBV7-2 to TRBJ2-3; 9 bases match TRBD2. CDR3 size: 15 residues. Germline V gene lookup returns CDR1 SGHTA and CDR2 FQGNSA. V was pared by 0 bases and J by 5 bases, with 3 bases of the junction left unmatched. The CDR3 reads CASSLAAGGRDTQYF. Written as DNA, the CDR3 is TGTGCCAGCAGCTTAGCGGCGGGGGGGAGAGATACGCAGTATTTT.

CDR3 region: CASSPPEGYRMTEAFF. The CDR3 DNA is TGTGCCAGTAGCCCACCTGAGGGATATCGGATGACTGAAGCTTTCTTT. This chain joins TRBV19 and TRBJ1-1; D remains unclear. CDR3 length: 16 amino acids. The germline V gene has CDR1 LNHDA and CDR2 SQIVND (reference sequence). With 6 bases removed from V and 5 bases from J, the gap between germline ends came to 22 bases.

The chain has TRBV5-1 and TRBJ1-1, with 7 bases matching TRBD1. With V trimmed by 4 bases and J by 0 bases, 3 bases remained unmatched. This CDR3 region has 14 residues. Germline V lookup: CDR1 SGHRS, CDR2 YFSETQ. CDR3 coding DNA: TGCGCCAGCAGCATAGACAGGGTGAACACTGAAGCTTTCTTT. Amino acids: CASSIDRVNTEAFF.

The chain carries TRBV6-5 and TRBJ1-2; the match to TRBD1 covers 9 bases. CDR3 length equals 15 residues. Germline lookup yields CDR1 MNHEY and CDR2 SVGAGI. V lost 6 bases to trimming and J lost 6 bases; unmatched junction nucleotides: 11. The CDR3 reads CASSFQGGQGNGYTF. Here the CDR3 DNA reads TGTGCCAGCAGCTTCCAGGGAGGACAGGGGAATGGCTACACCTTC.

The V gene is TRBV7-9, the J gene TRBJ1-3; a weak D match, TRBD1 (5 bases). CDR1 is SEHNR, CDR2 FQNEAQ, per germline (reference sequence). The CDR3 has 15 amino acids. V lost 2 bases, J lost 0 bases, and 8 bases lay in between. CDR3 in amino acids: CASSLKGNSGNTIYF. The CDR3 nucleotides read TGTGCCAGCAGCTTAAAGGGGAACTCTGGAAACACCATATATTTT.

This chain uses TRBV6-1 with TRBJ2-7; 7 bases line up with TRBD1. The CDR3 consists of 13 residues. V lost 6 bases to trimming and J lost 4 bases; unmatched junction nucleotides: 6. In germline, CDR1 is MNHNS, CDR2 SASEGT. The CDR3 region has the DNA TGTGCCAGCAGCAAGGGACAGTTATACGAGCAGTACTTC. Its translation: CASSKGQLYEQYF.

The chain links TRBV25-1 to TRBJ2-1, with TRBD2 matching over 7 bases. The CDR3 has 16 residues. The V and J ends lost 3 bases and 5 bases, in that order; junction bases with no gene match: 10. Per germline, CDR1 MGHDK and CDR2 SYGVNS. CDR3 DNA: TGTGCCAGCAGTGACCCCCGCGGGAGTATCCACAATGAGCAGTTCTTC. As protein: CASSDPRGSIHNEQFF.

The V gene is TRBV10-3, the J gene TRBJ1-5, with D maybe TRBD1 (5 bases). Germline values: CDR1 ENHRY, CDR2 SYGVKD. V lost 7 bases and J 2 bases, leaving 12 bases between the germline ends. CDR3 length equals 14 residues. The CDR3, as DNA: TGTGCCATCAAACAGGAGGGTGGCAATCAGCCCCAGCATTTT. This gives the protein CAIKQEGGNQPQHF.

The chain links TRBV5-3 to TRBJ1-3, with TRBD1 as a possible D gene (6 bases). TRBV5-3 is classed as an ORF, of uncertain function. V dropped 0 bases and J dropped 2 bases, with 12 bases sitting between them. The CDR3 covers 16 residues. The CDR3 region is CARSLAWGLAGNTIYF. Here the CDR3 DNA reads TGTGCCAGAAGCTTGGCTTGGGGGCTGGCTGGAAACACCATATATTTT.

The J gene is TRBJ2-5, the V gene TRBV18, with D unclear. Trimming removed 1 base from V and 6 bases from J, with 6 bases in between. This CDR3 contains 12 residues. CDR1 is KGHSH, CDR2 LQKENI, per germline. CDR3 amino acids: CASSPRLKTQYF. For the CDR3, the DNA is TGTGCCAGCTCACCACGTTTAAAGACCCAGTACTTC.

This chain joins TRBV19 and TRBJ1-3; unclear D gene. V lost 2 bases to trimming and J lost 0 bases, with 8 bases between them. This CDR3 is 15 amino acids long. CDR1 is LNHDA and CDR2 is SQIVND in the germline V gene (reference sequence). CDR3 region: CASSITDYSGNTIYF. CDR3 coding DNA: TGTGCCAGTAGTATAACTGACTACTCTGGAAACACCATATATTTT.